These T cell receptor beta chains were read from a single sample in a study of blood T cell repertoires in COVID-19. TCRdb's table, derived via immunoSEQ multiplex PCR, lists solely in-frame clones and lacks some. This sample has 440,000 or so clones; 89% occur once, and the top ten carry about 1.6%. Material: peripheral blood. The receptors here all came from a woman between 40 and 50 years old with COVID-19, enrolled during active disease. The CDR3 runs from the conserved cysteine through the conserved F or W. A D gene is named only where the DNA matches it firmly. The size field is filled for only some rows; it gives once, few, many or a size class.

d_call j_call clone_size v_call cdr3_aa cdr3_nt
NA TRBJ2-5 NA TRBV28 CASSLSRAQETQYF TGTGCCAGCAGTTTGAGCAGGGCCCAAGAGACCCAGTACTTC
TRBD2 TRBJ2-6 NA TRBV28 CASSQSGDPSGANVLTF TGTGCCAGCAGCCAAAGCGGGGACCCCTCTGGGGCCAACGTCCTGACTTTC
TRBD1 TRBJ1-2 NA TRBV6-2/TRBV6-3 CASSTQGALRGYTF TGTGCCAGCAGTACGCAGGGGGCTCTTCGCGGCTACACCTTC
TRBD1 TRBJ1-1 NA TRBV30 CAWSMTGVNTEAFF TGTGCCTGGAGTATGACAGGGGTGAACACTGAAGCTTTCTTT
TRBD1 TRBJ1-2 NA TRBV19 CASSSTGGRYGYTF TGTGCCAGTAGTTCTACAGGGGGCAGGTATGGCTACACCTTC
TRBD1 TRBJ2-7 NA TRBV27 CASSYGQGAPLYEQYF TGTGCCAGCAGTTACGGACAGGGTGCCCCCCTTTACGAGCAGTACTTC
TRBD1 TRBJ1-2 NA TRBV5-5 CASSLVWTGDYGYTF TGTGCCAGCAGCTTGGTTTGGACAGGGGACTATGGCTACACCTTC
TRBD2 TRBJ2-1 NA TRBV27 CAIGQRGGRYEQFF TGTGCCATCGGTCAGCGGGGGGGCAGGTATGAGCAGTTCTTC
NA TRBJ2-1 NA TRBV9 CASSVAPGTEQFF TGTGCCAGCAGCGTGGCGCCCGGGACAGAGCAGTTCTTC
NA TRBJ1-1 NA TRBV7-3 CASSLTTGPWDEAFF TGTGCCAGCAGCTTAACGACAGGCCCTTGGGATGAAGCTTTCTTT
NA TRBJ1-1 NA TRBV28 CASSLWAGNTEAFF TGTGCCAGCTCTCTTTGGGCGGGGAACACTGAAGCTTTCTTT
NA TRBJ1-1 NA TRBV20-1 CSVQGFPEAFF TGCAGTGTACAGGGATTTCCTGAAGCTTTCTTT
TRBD2 TRBJ2-3 NA TRBV7-9 CASSLSSGTWNTQYF TGTGCCAGCAGCCTTTCTAGCGGGACCTGGAATACGCAGTATTTT
NA TRBJ1-5 NA TRBV15 CATSRETGNQPQHF TGTGCCACCAGCAGGGAGACTGGTAATCAGCCCCAGCATTTT
TRBD1 TRBJ1-1 NA TRBV28 CASSPKTGANTEAFF TGTGCCAGCAGTCCAAAGACAGGGGCGAACACTGAAGCTTTCTTT
NA TRBJ1-1 NA TRBV27 CASSFAGVANTEAFF TGTGCCAGCAGTTTTGCGGGGGTAGCGAACACTGAAGCTTTCTTT
TRBD1 TRBJ2-2 NA TRBV19 CASRLQGAWTGELFF TGTGCCAGTAGGCTACAGGGGGCTTGGACCGGGGAGCTGTTTTTT
NA TRBJ1-3 NA TRBV7-2 CASSLGPGWSGNTIYF TGTGCCAGCAGCTTAGGACCGGGTTGGAGTGGAAACACCATATATTTT
TRBD2 TRBJ2-1 NA TRBV3-1/TRBV3-2 CASSQGLGGGSGSYNEQFF TGTGCCAGCAGCCAAGGCCTAGGCGGCGGGAGCGGATCCTACAATGAGCAGTTCTTC
TRBD1 TRBJ1-6 NA TRBV27 CASSSVGTDSPLHF TGTGCCAGCAGTTCCGTCGGGACAGATTCACCCCTCCACTTT
TRBD2 TRBJ2-5 NA TRBV27 CASSSARTRQETQYF TGTGCCAGCAGTTCCGCCCGGACTAGACAAGAGACCCAGTACTTC
NA TRBJ1-5 NA TRBV7-2 CASSIVVGAYQPQHF TGTGCCAGCAGTATCGTCGTGGGGGCGTATCAGCCCCAGCATTTT
TRBD2 TRBJ2-2 NA TRBV19 CASSPTSGGVTGELFF TGTGCCAGTAGTCCCACTAGCGGGGGTGTCACCGGGGAGCTGTTTTTT
TRBD2 TRBJ2-2 NA TRBV24-1 CATSDISGGRAGELFF TGTGCCACCAGTGACATCAGCGGGGGTAGGGCCGGGGAGCTGTTTTTT
NA TRBJ1-2 NA TRBV5-4 CASSLGTANYGYTF TGTGCCAGCAGCTTGGGGACAGCTAACTATGGCTACACCTTC
NA TRBJ2-7 NA TRBV7-2 CASTFAGAFYEQYF TGTGCCAGCACCTTCGCGGGGGCTTTCTACGAGCAGTACTTC
NA TRBJ2-1 NA TRBV19 CASSIGARGGDYNEQFF TGTGCCAGTAGTATCGGGGCGCGAGGGGGTGACTACAATGAGCAGTTCTTC
NA TRBJ2-2 once TRBV5-4 CASNHRAGGELFF TGTGCCAGCAACCACAGGGCCGGCGGGGAGCTGTTTTTT
TRBD2 TRBJ2-3 NA TRBV4-2 CASSQESGSGADTQYF TGTGCCAGCAGCCAAGAGAGCGGGAGTGGCGCAGATACGCAGTATTTT
NA TRBJ1-3 NA TRBV19 CASTEGVSGNTIYF TGTGCCAGTACCGAAGGGGTGTCTGGAAACACCATATATTTT
NA TRBJ2-1 NA TRBV21-1 CASRGTSGADFSYNEQFF TGTGCCAGCAGAGGGACTAGCGGGGCAGATTTCTCCTACAATGAGCAGTTCTTC
TRBD1 TRBJ1-4 once TRBV6-5 CASSSTGGREKLFF TGTGCCAGCAGTAGTACAGGGGGCCGTGAAAAACTGTTTTTT
TRBD1 TRBJ1-4 NA TRBV28 CASGRNTPDRETNEKLFF TGTGCCAGCGGACGAAACACGCCAGACAGGGAAACTAATGAAAAACTGTTTTTT
TRBD1 TRBJ1-2 NA TRBV28 CAIRTGPNYGYTF TGTGCCATCCGGACAGGACCTAACTATGGCTACACCTTC
NA TRBJ2-1 NA TRBV29-1 CSVDSLPYNEQFF TGCAGCGTTGATAGTCTCCCCTACAATGAGCAGTTCTTC
NA TRBJ2-7 NA TRBV5-4 CASSPLEGGEQYF TGTGCCAGCAGCCCCCTCGAGGGAGGCGAGCAGTACTTC
TRBD1 TRBJ1-2 NA TRBV18 CASSLLDRGPGYTF TGTGCCAGCTCACTTTTGGACAGGGGGCCTGGCTACACCTTC
TRBD2 TRBJ2-3 NA TRBV10-3 CAISEGRTSGEGDTQYF TGTGCCATCAGTGAGGGGCGGACTAGCGGGGAAGGAGATACGCAGTATTTT
TRBD1 TRBJ1-1 NA TRBV28 CASSSFGQGNTEAFF TGTGCCAGCAGTTCCTTTGGACAGGGGAACACTGAAGCTTTCTTT
TRBD1 TRBJ1-5 NA TRBV28 CASSPTGTGEQPQHF TGTGCCAGCAGTCCTACCGGGACAGGGGAACAGCCCCAGCATTTT
NA TRBJ2-3 NA TRBV15 CATSRELSSGVADTQYF TGTGCCACCAGCAGAGAACTGAGCTCGGGGGTGGCAGATACGCAGTATTTT
TRBD2 TRBJ2-2 NA TRBV27 CASSLSGGVADTGELFF TGTGCCAGCAGTTTATCCGGGGGGGTGGCGGACACCGGGGAGCTGTTTTTT
NA TRBJ1-1 NA TRBV28 CASSFSDREAFF TGTGCCAGCAGTTTCAGCGACAGGGAAGCTTTCTTT
TRBD1 TRBJ2-7 NA TRBV5-6 CASSFRAPGGRYEQYF TGTGCCAGCAGCTTCCGAGCGCCAGGGGGCAGGTACGAGCAGTACTTC
NA TRBJ1-5 NA TRBV19 CASSMVEKLYNQPQHF TGTGCCAGTAGTATGGTTGAGAAACTGTACAATCAGCCCCAGCATTTT
TRBD2 TRBJ2-3 NA TRBV7-8 CASSWGTSGVIDTQYF TGTGCCAGCAGCTGGGGGACTAGCGGGGTAATAGATACGCAGTATTTT
NA TRBJ1-2 NA TRBV28 CASIPGLLGYGYTF TGTGCCAGCATTCCGGGACTATTGGGCTATGGCTACACCTTC
NA TRBJ2-7 NA TRBV11-2 CASSSTYEQYF TGTGCCAGCAGCTCCACTTACGAGCAGTACTTC